This entry lists 11 T cell receptor beta chains sequenced from one sample in a study of cytotoxic CD8 clonotypes in ibrutinib-treated CLL. Profiled with immunoSEQ multiplex PCR; TCRdb holds only in-frame clones, not every one. The sample holds about 29,000 clones; roughly 85% are singletons and the top ten take more than 6.5%. The sequences come from PBMCs, collected after 24 months of ibrutinib treatment. The receptor set was obtained from a human donor with chronic lymphocytic leukemia.

V and J are TRBV4-1 and TRBJ1-2, with unresolved D. The CDR3 is made up of 13 amino acids. Trimming pared 1 base from V and 8 bases from J, leaving 11 bases between. Germline CDR1 and CDR2: MGHRA and YSYEKL. CDR3 amino acids: CASSQVSGLGYTF. In DNA, the CDR3 is TGCGCCAGCAGCCAAGTTAGTGGGCTCGGCTACACCTTC.

V and J are TRBV5-4 and TRBJ2-2; no definite D call. CDR3 length: 14 residues. Germline values: CDR1 SGHNT, CDR2 YYREEE (reference sequence). The V end was cut by 3 bases, the J end by 7 bases, with 13 bases between. The CDR3: CASSYVGLNGELFF. The CDR3 DNA is TGTGCCAGCAGCTACGTCGGGCTAAACGGGGAGCTGTTTTTT.

The V and J genes are TRBV20-1 and TRBJ2-1; D ambiguous. This CDR3 has 11 residues. CDR1 and CDR2 (germline): DFQATT, SNEGSKA (reference sequence). V was cut by 6 bases and J by 10 bases, with 13 bases left in between. In DNA form, the CDR3 reads TGCAGTGCGCCCCGGTCCGGGGAGCAGTTCTTC. Translated, it gives CSAPRSGEQFF.

By sample share, this clone is medium-sized (0.01 to 0.1%). V usage is TRBV4-2 and J usage is TRBJ2-3, with D perhaps matching TRBD2 (6 bases). V shed 0 bases and J shed 1 base, with 14 bases lying between them. The germline CDR1 and CDR2 sequences are LGHNA and YNFKEQ. This CDR3 is 17 amino acids long. The DNA for the CDR3 is TGTGCCAGCAGCCAAGAATTCGGGTGGGAGGGCACAGATACGCAGTATTTT. It encodes CASSQEFGWEGTDTQYF.

The CDR3 DNA sequence: TGTGCCAGCAGGGAGAGCACCGGGGAGCTGTTTTTT. Translating it yields CASRESTGELFF. This chain connects TRBV5-5 to TRBJ2-2; D unclear. The germline CDR1 and CDR2 sequences are SGHKS and YYEKEE (reference sequence). The length of the CDR3 is 12 residues. The V gene lost 5 bases and the J gene lost 4 bases, with 6 bases spanning the gap.

The chain is built from TRBV15 and TRBJ2-1, with a weak D call TRBD2 (7 bases). The germline V gene encodes CDR1 LNHNV and CDR2 YYDKDF (reference sequence). CDR3 length equals 20 residues. Trimming took off 0 bases at V and 4 bases at J, with 25 bases between the two ends. The CDR3 DNA reads TGTGCCACCAGCAGAGATCCCCAAGGGTGGGGGGGCTATTTGTACAATGAGCAGTTCTTC. Protein sequence: CATSRDPQGWGGYLYNEQFF.

The J gene is TRBJ2-5, the V gene TRBV5-1; maybe TRBD1 (6 bases). The CDR3 consists of 15 residues. Trimming left V 0 bases short and J 0 bases short, with 9 bases between. The germline V gene has CDR1 SGHRS and CDR2 YFSETQ. CDR3 protein: CASSLGTGYQETQYF. The CDR3 nucleotides are TGCGCCAGCAGCTTGGGAACAGGGTACCAAGAGACCCAGTACTTC.

The gene calls are TRBV6-1 and TRBJ2-7; D is unresolved. Trimming took 5 bases from V and 5 from J, leaving 7 bases between them. Looked up from germline, CDR1 is MNHNS and CDR2 is SASEGT. CDR3 length: 11 residues. CDR3 bases: TGTGCCAGCAGTTATAGTCACGAGCAGTACTTC. Translated: CASSYSHEQYF.

The rearrangement links TRBV7-9 to TRBJ2-7; D might be TRBD2 (6 bases). This CDR3 has 15 residues. Germline CDR1 SEHNR, CDR2 FQNEAQ (reference sequence). V lost 1 base, J lost 2 bases, and 12 bases lay in between. CDR3: CASSLVGGSPYEQYF. DNA for the CDR3: TGTGCCAGCAGCTTAGTGGGGGGTTCCCCCTACGAGCAGTACTTC.

This chain connects TRBV19 to TRBJ1-4; 10 nucleotides agree with TRBD1. J gave up 6 bases and V 4 bases, and 2 bases lay outside the gene matches. The CDR3 is made up of 14 amino acids. Germline V gene lookup returns CDR1 LNHDA and CDR2 SQIVND (reference sequence). CDR3 protein: CASSTTGGYEKLFF. CDR3 in DNA: TGTGCCAGTAGTACGACAGGGGGCTATGAAAAACTGTTTTTT. Filled out from reference TRBV19 and TRBJ1-4, the complete variable domain reads DGGITQSPKYLFRKEGQNVTLSCEQNLNHDAMYWYRQDPGQGLRLIYYSQIVNDFQKGDIAEGYSVSREKKESFPLTVTSAQKNPTAFYLCASSTTGGYEKLFFGSGTQLSVL.

The gene calls are TRBV5-6 and TRBJ2-7; 8 nucleotides match TRBD1. The trim removed 4 bases at V and 6 bases at J, leaving 3 bases unmatched. The length of the CDR3 is 12 residues. The germline CDR1 and CDR2 sequences are SGHDT and YYEEEE. As DNA, the CDR3 is TGTGCCAGCAGCCGGACAGGGCGCGAGCAGTACTTC. Protein product: CASSRTGREQYF.